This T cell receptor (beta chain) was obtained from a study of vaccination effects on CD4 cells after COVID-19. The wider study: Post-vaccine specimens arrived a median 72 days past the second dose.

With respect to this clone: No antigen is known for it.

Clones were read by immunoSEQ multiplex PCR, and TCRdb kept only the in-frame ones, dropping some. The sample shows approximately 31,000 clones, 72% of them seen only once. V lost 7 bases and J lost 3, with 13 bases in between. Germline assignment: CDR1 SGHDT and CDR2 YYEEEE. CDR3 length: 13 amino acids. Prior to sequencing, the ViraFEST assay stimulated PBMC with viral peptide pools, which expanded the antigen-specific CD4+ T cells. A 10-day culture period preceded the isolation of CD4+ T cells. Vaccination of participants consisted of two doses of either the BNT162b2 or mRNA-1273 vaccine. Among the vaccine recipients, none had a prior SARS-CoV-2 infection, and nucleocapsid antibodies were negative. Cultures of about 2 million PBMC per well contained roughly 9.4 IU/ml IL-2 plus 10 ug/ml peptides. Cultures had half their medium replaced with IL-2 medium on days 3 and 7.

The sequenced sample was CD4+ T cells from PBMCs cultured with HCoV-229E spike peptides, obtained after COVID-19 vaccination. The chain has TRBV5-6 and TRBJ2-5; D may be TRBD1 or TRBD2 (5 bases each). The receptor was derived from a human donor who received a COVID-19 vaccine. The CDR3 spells CASLGADKETQYF. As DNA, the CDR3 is TGTGCCAGCCTCGGGGCGGATAAAGAGACCCAGTACTTC.